Listed here are 27 T cell receptor beta chains from one sample, sequenced in a study of blood T cell repertoires in COVID-19. The repertoire was sequenced with immunoSEQ multiplex PCR; TCRdb's copy has only in-frame clones and lacks some. Of 200,000 or so clones in the sample, more than 85% were seen once. The sequencing sample was made of peripheral blood. These receptors all come from a man aged 70-80 years with active or convalescent COVID-19.

The chain uses TRBV11-2 and TRBJ2-1; unclear D gene. The CDR3 runs 13 residues. CDR1 is SGHAT, CDR2 FQNNGV, per germline. Trimming stripped 3 bases from V and 8 bases from J, with 11 bases between. The CDR3 sequence is CASSFFRLYEQFF. The CDR3 bases are TGTGCCAGCAGCTTTTTCAGGTTGTATGAGCAGTTCTTC.

This chain links TRBV19 with TRBJ2-7, with 8 bases aligning to TRBD2. Germline V gene data show CDR1 as LNHDA and CDR2 as SQIVND (reference sequence). The junction had 6 bases not matched to a gene; V was cut back by 8 bases and J by 6 bases. The CDR3 runs to 12 residues. For the CDR3, the DNA is TGTGCCAGTTCACCGGGGGGGGGCGAGCAGTACTTC. Protein sequence: CASSPGGGEQYF. The full variable domain, rest sourced from reference TRBV19 and TRBJ2-7, is DGGITQSPKYLFRKEGQNVTLSCEQNLNHDAMYWYRQDPGQGLRLIYYSQIVNDFQKGDIAEGYSVSREKKESFPLTVTSAQKNPTAFYLCASSPGGGEQYFGPGTRLTVT.

This sequence joins TRBV4-3 and TRBJ2-7, with TRBD2 identical over 12 bases. CDR1 is LGHNA, CDR2 YSLEER, per germline. The CDR3 is made up of 16 amino acids. The ends lost 1 base at V and 0 bases at J; junction bases unmatched: 1. The CDR3, as DNA: TGCGCCAGCAGCCAAGGGACTAGCGGGGACTCCTACGAGCAGTACTTC. It encodes CASSQGTSGDSYEQYF.

The gene calls are TRBV7-9 and TRBJ2-1; TRBD2 is a possible D gene (6 bases). Germline-derived CDR1 and CDR2 are SEHNR and FQNEAQ (reference sequence). Trimming took off 6 bases at V and 4 bases at J, with 16 bases between the two ends. The CDR3 has 15 residues. DNA for the CDR3: TGTGCCAGCAGTTCGAGGGAGGTACGATACAATGAGCAGTTCTTC. Translating it yields CASSSREVRYNEQFF.

V gene TRBV30 combines with J gene TRBJ2-7; tentative D call: TRBD1 (6 bases). The germline V and J ends were trimmed by 5 bases and 7 bases, with 18 bases remaining between them. This CDR3 is built from 13 residues. Germline loops: CDR1 GTSNPN, CDR2 SVGIG (reference sequence). The CDR3 coding sequence is TGTGCCTGGCGCTACAGGGCATCGGGAGAGCAGTACTTC. As protein: CAWRYRASGEQYF. Full variable domain (remainder filled in from reference TRBV30 and TRBJ2-7): SQTIHQWPATLVQPVGSPLSLECTVEGTSNPNLYWYRQAAGRGLQLLFYSVGIGQISSEVPQNLSASRPQDRQFILSSKKLLLSDSGFYLCAWRYRASGEQYFGPGTRLTVT.

This clone has only a few counts. The rearrangement joins TRBV5-8 to TRBJ2-3; TRBD2 matches at 13 bases. The germline CDR1 and CDR2 sequences are SGHTS and YDEGEE. This CDR3 region has 16 residues. Trimming removed 4 bases from V and 2 bases from J; junction bases left unmatched: 4. The CDR3 DNA follows: TGTGCCAGCAGCCTGGGGACTAGCGGGACCACAGATACGCAGTATTTT. This gives the protein CASSLGTSGTTDTQYF.

This clone was detected once. CDR3 amino acids: CASSLMGQGLYF. For the CDR3, the DNA is TGTGCCAGCAGCTTAATGGGACAGGGTCTGTACTTC. The chain couples TRBV7-2 to TRBJ2-4; 9 bases are a match to TRBD1. The CDR3 runs 12 residues. From germline, CDR1 is SGHTA and CDR2 FQGNSA. Trimming removed 2 bases from V and 15 bases from J; junction bases left unmatched: 5.

This clone was seen once. The rearrangement uses TRBV19 and TRBJ1-5; no firm D call. V was cut by 1 base and J by 1 base, with 8 bases left in between. The CDR3 length is 15 residues. Germline V gene data show CDR1 as LNHDA and CDR2 as SQIVND (reference sequence). The CDR3 DNA follows: TGTGCCAGTAGTATAGGGCGGATCAGCAATCAGCCCCAGCATTTT. Its translation: CASSIGRISNQPQHF. The entire variable domain, with the rest obtained from reference TRBV19 and TRBJ1-5, is as follows: DGGITQSPKYLFRKEGQNVTLSCEQNLNHDAMYWYRQDPGQGLRLIYYSQIVNDFQKGDIAEGYSVSREKKESFPLTVTSAQKNPTAFYLCASSIGRISNQPQHFGDGTRLSIL.

For the CDR3, the DNA is TGTGCCAGCAGGTCACAGGGGTTCGGTTCTAATTCACCCCTCCACTTT. Translated, it gives CASRSQGFGSNSPLHF. The V gene is TRBV28, the J gene TRBJ1-6; 7 bases fit TRBD1. V was pared by 6 bases and J by 6 bases, with 11 bases of the junction left unmatched. The germline V gene encodes CDR1 MDHEN and CDR2 SYDVKM. The CDR3 has 16 amino acids.

The CDR3 protein is CASSPTQVFAEAFF. The CDR3, as DNA: TGTGCCAGCAGCCCAACTCAGGTTTTCGCTGAAGCTTTCTTT. The V and J genes are TRBV5-6 and TRBJ1-1; D is ambiguous. V dropped 4 bases and J dropped 6 bases, with 16 bases sitting between them. This CDR3 is 14 amino acids long. Germline CDR1 is SGHDT and CDR2 is YYEEEE.

This clone has a single count. The genes are TRBV6-2 or TRBV6-3 and TRBJ1-2; D unclear. CDR3 length: 15 residues. Germline V lookup: CDR1 MNHEY, CDR2 SVGEGT. Trimming cost V 3 bases and J 2 bases, with 13 bases left between them. In DNA, the CDR3 is TGTGCCAGCAGTTATAATTGGGCAGACAACTATGGCTACACCTTC. This encodes CASSYNWADNYGYTF.

This chain connects TRBV6-6 to TRBJ2-5; no firm D call. The CDR3 totals 13 residues. CDR1 and CDR2 (germline): MNHNY, SVGAGI (reference sequence). V gave up 2 bases and J gave up 5 bases, with 9 bases separating them. The CDR3: CASSYGPGETQYF. Written as DNA, the CDR3 is TGTGCCAGCAGTTACGGCCCCGGGGAGACCCAGTACTTC.

The V gene is TRBV28, the J gene TRBJ1-2, with D possibly being TRBD1 (6 bases). The germline V and J ends were trimmed by 3 bases and 8 bases, with 13 bases remaining between them. Germline V gene sequence: CDR1 MDHEN, CDR2 SYDVKM. The CDR3 has 13 amino acids. The CDR3 is CASSFLGGRGYTF. The CDR3 nucleotides read TGTGCCAGCAGTTTCCTCGGGGGGCGCGGCTACACCTTC.

The chain employs TRBV30 and TRBJ1-4; TRBD1 is a possible D gene (6 bases). The germline V and J ends were trimmed by 4 bases and 10 bases, with 13 bases remaining between them. The CDR3 is 12 amino acids. The germline V gene has CDR1 GTSNPN and CDR2 SVGIG (reference sequence). The CDR3 is CAWNHETGKLFF. CDR3 DNA: TGTGCCTGGAACCACGAGACAGGAAAACTGTTTTTT.

This sequence joins TRBV10-1 and TRBJ2-1, with 9 positions matching TRBD1. Germline-derived CDR1 and CDR2 are WNHNN and SYGVQD (reference sequence). V lost 10 bases to trimming and J lost 9 bases; unmatched junction nucleotides: 10. The CDR3 is made up of 13 amino acids. The CDR3, as DNA: TGCGCCACCTCGGACAGGGGAGCTGGTGAGCAGTTCTTC. Translating it yields CATSDRGAGEQFF.

This clone was observed a handful of times. The junction departs from germline at one end; a sequencing error may be responsible. V gene TRBV29-1 combines with J gene TRBJ1-2; TRBD1 agrees at 8 bases. This CDR3 is built from 11 residues. Germline CDR1 reads SQVTM; CDR2 reads ANQGSEA. CDR3 residues: CSVEESWTGYF. The CDR3 DNA sequence: TGCAGCGTTGAAGAGTCCTGGACAGGGTACTTC.

This chain connects TRBV19 to TRBJ2-1; possible D gene TRBD1, 6 bases. The germline CDR1 and CDR2 sequences are LNHDA and SQIVND (reference sequence). CDR3 length equals 19 residues. Trimming took off 1 base at V and 0 bases at J, with 19 bases between the two ends. CDR3 residues: CASSIGGQRTFTSYNEQFF. For the CDR3, the DNA is TGTGCCAGTAGTATAGGTGGACAGCGCACCTTTACCTCCTACAATGAGCAGTTCTTC.

The CDR3 sequence: CASSIGTAGTDTQYF. The CDR3 DNA reads TGTGCCAGTAGTATTGGGACAGCAGGGACCGATACGCAGTATTTT. The J gene is TRBJ2-3, the V gene TRBV19; 7 nucleotides match TRBD1. CDR3 size: 15 residues. The germline gives CDR1 LNHDA, CDR2 SQIVND (reference sequence). J was trimmed by 6 bases and V by 3 bases; bases with no gene match: 9. The variable domain in full, with the rest retrieved from reference TRBV19 and TRBJ2-3, is DGGITQSPKYLFRKEGQNVTLSCEQNLNHDAMYWYRQDPGQGLRLIYYSQIVNDFQKGDIAEGYSVSREKKESFPLTVTSAQKNPTAFYLCASSIGTAGTDTQYFGPGTRLTVL.

This chain links TRBV7-9 with TRBJ2-5; no firm D call. The CDR3 contains 15 residues. Germline V gene data show CDR1 as SEHNR and CDR2 as FQNEAQ (reference sequence). Trimming cost V 0 bases and J 0 bases, with 8 bases left between them. The CDR3 sequence is CASSLAHGYQETQYF. CDR3 DNA: TGTGCCAGCAGCTTAGCGCACGGGTACCAAGAGACCCAGTACTTC.

Only one count was recorded for this clone. This rearrangement joins TRBV2 to TRBJ2-7; 7 nucleotides match TRBD2. V lost 8 bases and J lost 7; bases outside the gene matches: 8. CDR1 and CDR2 (germline): SNHLY, FYNNEI. This CDR3 comprises 12 residues. The DNA for the CDR3 is TGTGCCAGCGGGGGGGTCGTTCGGGAGCAGTACTTC. The encoded protein is CASGGVVREQYF.

This clone showed up just once. The J gene is TRBJ2-7, the V gene TRBV7-8, with 14 bases matching TRBD2. The CDR3 contains 18 residues. Trimming at V came to 4 bases and at J to 0 bases, leaving 8 bases not matched to a gene. CDR1 is SGHVS and CDR2 is FQNEAQ in the germline V gene. CDR3 nucleotides: TGTGCCAGCAGCTCCCGGACTAGCGGGAGGTCCGCCTCCTACGAGCAGTACTTC. Residues: CASSSRTSGRSASYEQYF. Based on the CDR3 plus reference TRBV7-8 and TRBJ2-7, the full variable domain is GAGVSQSPRYKVAKRGQDVALRCDPISGHVSLFWYQQALGQGPEFLTYFQNEAQLDKSGLPSDRFFAERPEGSVSTLKIQRTQQEDSAVYLCASSSRTSGRSASYEQYFGPGTRLTVT.

The sample holds one count of this clone. V usage is TRBV7-6 and J usage is TRBJ2-7; D is possibly TRBD1 (6 bases). The CDR3 has 17 amino acids. V lost 1 base and J lost 0, with 16 bases in between. Germline CDR1 SGHVS, CDR2 FNYEAQ. CDR3 DNA sequence: TGTGCCAGCAGCTTAGGTGCGTCCCGGGACACCTCCTACGAGCAGTACTTC. This encodes CASSLGASRDTSYEQYF.

V gene TRBV6-5 combines with J gene TRBJ1-6; TRBD1 is a possible D gene (6 bases). The length of the CDR3 is 15 residues. Germline V CDR1 and CDR2: MNHEY, SVGAGI. Trimming shortened V by 1 base and J by 9 bases, and 13 bases separated the two germline ends. CDR3 in amino acids: CASSYFRDTGSPLHF. The CDR3 nucleotides read TGTGCCAGCAGTTACTTCCGGGACACTGGTTCACCCCTCCACTTT.

The rearrangement uses TRBV14 and TRBJ2-1; tentative D call: TRBD1 (5 bases). Germline CDR1 and CDR2: SGHDN and FVKESK. The CDR3 contains 16 residues. V shed 4 bases and J shed 2 bases, with 15 bases lying between them. The CDR3 is CASSLDRGQTYNEQFF. For the CDR3, the DNA is TGTGCCAGCAGCCTAGACAGAGGCCAAACCTACAATGAGCAGTTCTTC.

The rearrangement uses TRBV18 and TRBJ2-2; TRBD2 matches 10 bases. The trim removed 8 bases at V and 4 bases at J, leaving 4 bases unmatched. The CDR3 extends over 14 amino acids. CDR1 KGHSH and CDR2 LQKENI come from the germline V gene. The CDR3 loop reads CASAGTSATGELFF. In nucleotides, the CDR3 is TGTGCCAGCGCCGGGACTAGCGCCACCGGGGAGCTGTTTTTT.

The chain combines TRBV25-1 with TRBJ2-5; tentative D call: TRBD2 (6 bases). CDR1 is MGHDK, CDR2 SYGVNS, per germline. The CDR3 extends over 14 amino acids. V lost 5 bases and J lost 5, with 15 bases in between. Written as DNA, the CDR3 is TGTGCCAGCAGTCTCCCGGGACTTGGCGAGACCCAGTACTTC. This codes for CASSLPGLGETQYF. Full variable domain (missing parts from reference TRBV25-1 and TRBJ2-5): EADIYQTPRYLVIGTGKKITLECSQTMGHDKMYWYQQDPGMELHLIHYSYGVNSTEKGDLSSESTVSRIRTEHFPLTLESARPSHTSQYLCASSLPGLGETQYFGPGTRLLVL.

The chain carries TRBV6-6 and TRBJ2-7, with 7 nucleotides matching TRBD1. Germline-derived CDR1 and CDR2 are MNHNY and SVGAGI (reference sequence). With 7 bases clipped from V and 0 bases from J, the junction kept 9 bases outside the gene matches. The CDR3 is 15 residues long. The CDR3 region is CASTRGQNPSYEQYF. In DNA form, the CDR3 reads TGTGCCAGCACCAGGGGACAGAATCCCTCCTACGAGCAGTACTTC.